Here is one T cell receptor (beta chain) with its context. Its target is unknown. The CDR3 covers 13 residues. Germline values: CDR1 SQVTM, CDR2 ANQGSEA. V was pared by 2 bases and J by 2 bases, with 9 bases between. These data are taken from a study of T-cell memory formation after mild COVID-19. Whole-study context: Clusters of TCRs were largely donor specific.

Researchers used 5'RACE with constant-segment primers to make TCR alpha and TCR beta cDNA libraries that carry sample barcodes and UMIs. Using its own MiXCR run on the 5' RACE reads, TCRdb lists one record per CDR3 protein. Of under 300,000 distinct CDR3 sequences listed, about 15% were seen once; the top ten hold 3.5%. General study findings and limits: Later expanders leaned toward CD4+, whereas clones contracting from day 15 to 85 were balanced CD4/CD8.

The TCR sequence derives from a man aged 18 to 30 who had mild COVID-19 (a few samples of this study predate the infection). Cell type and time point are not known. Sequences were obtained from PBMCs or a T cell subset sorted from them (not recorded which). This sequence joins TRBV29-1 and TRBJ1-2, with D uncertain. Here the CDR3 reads CSVELWRNYGYTF. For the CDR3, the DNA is TGCAGCGTTGAATTGTGGCGGAACTATGGCTACACCTTC.